This TCR beta chain was obtained from a study of OX40 agonist ivuxolimab in advanced cancers. Study-level information: Eligibility rules accepted prior anti-PD-1, anti-PD-L1 or anti-CTLA-4 therapy, and 30% to 40% had some. Three dose-escalation patients had partial responses: one with hepatocellular carcinoma and two with cutaneous melanoma.

Regarding the study as a whole: Low normalized T-cell clonal expansion was additionally recorded for some nonresponders.

Repertoires were generated with immunoSEQ multiplex PCR, while TCRdb's copy carries only in-frame clones and drops some. The table records fewer than 85,000 clones, roughly 90% of them present only once. Patients with autoimmune history or systemic immunosuppression were excluded. This clone showed up just once. Its target is not known. The source is an adult with an advanced solid tumor such as melanoma, head and neck, liver or kidney cancer. Sequences were derived from CD4+ or CD8+ T cells sorted from blood, sampled in a trial of the OX40 agonist ivuxolimab.

The CDR3 protein is CASSVQGQNTEAFF. The CDR3 DNA is TGTGCCAGCAGTGTTCAGGGCCAGAACACTGAAGCTTTCTTT. The chain joins TRBV2 to TRBJ1-1; TRBD1 is a possible D gene (5 bases). Per germline, CDR1 SNHLY and CDR2 FYNNEI. The CDR3 loop spans 14 amino acids. Trimming stripped 4 bases from V and 1 base from J, with 10 bases between.